This is a list of T cell receptor beta chains from one sample in a study of blood T cells in healthy people across ages. TCRdb recomputed calls from the 5' RACE reads with MiXCR, one row per CDR3 protein. The table has hundreds of thousands of distinct CDR3 sequences, over 40% seen once. Sequencing was done on a sample of blood. These receptor sequences come from a woman of 80 years or more in good health. The CDR3 runs from the conserved cysteine through the conserved F or W.

V gene: TRBV24-1; CDR3 protein: CATSDPGTETYEQYF
V gene: TRBV3-1; CDR3 protein: CASSRGTGSPLHF
V gene: TRBV10-3; CDR3 protein: CAISESGRIQETQYF
V gene: TRBV29-1; CDR3 protein: CSVKVGDRGTEAFF
V gene: TRBV5-1; CDR3 protein: CASSLGLAGGTAYNEQFF
V gene: TRBV20-1; CDR3 protein: CSARKTGRVEQFF
V gene: TRBV12-3/TRBV12-4; CDR3 protein: CASSFRDRGGTEAFF
V gene: TRBV5-1; CDR3 protein: CASNAGARDTQYF
V gene: TRBV6-5; CDR3 protein: CASSDDREETQYF
V gene: TRBV28; CDR3 protein: CASSLFGGGQGGSTDTQYF
V gene: TRBV10-3; CDR3 protein: CAIAGALGADTQYF
V gene: TRBV20-1; CDR3 protein: CSARAGQGFDYEQYF
V gene: TRBV12-3/TRBV12-4; CDR3 protein: CASSRAQDQPQHF
V gene: TRBV5-1; CDR3 protein: CASIPFTSTDTQYF
V gene: TRBV25-1; CDR3 protein: CASSEVGAVSPLHF
V gene: TRBV20-1; CDR3 protein: CSARTATNEKLFF
V gene: TRBV20-1; CDR3 protein: CSAPTTYNEQFF
V gene: TRBV3-1; CDR3 protein: CASSQGAGGNTGELFF
V gene: TRBV30; CDR3 protein: CAWNPAAANTDTQYF
V gene: TRBV5-1; CDR3 protein: CASSLAGGTAYGYTF
V gene: TRBV5-1; CDR3 protein: CASSYPQDPGLSPRTYNEQFF
V gene: TRBV6-6; CDR3 protein: CASSYSGQGFTYEQYF
V gene: TRBV12-3/TRBV12-4; CDR3 protein: CASSPGDGYNEQFF
V gene: TRBV7-8; CDR3 protein: CASSLHGGNRETQYF
V gene: TRBV18; CDR3 protein: CASSPADRAPGASPLHF
V gene: TRBV20-1; CDR3 protein: CSAPTGVYQYF
V gene: TRBV9; CDR3 protein: CASSVGQTSEYEQYF
V gene: TRBV6-1; CDR3 protein: CASSEFFRPGELDTEAFF
V gene: TRBV27; CDR3 protein: CASSPSRGRGYTF
V gene: TRBV2; CDR3 protein: CASSGVGSYEQFF
V gene: TRBV11-2; CDR3 protein: CASSLEAGVWLAKNIQYF
V gene: TRBV15; CDR3 protein: CATSNVGLYNEQFF
V gene: TRBV20-1; CDR3 protein: CSARDDGSGGLSSYEQYF
V gene: TRBV27; CDR3 protein: CASSYARGGRSDNEQFF
V gene: TRBV4-2; CDR3 protein: CASSPVGGTGGSYTF
V gene: TRBV24-1; CDR3 protein: CATSDFEEQYF
V gene: TRBV20-1; CDR3 protein: CSARPTSYEQYF
V gene: TRBV20-1; CDR3 protein: CSARFGRERNNEQFF
V gene: TRBV4-1; CDR3 protein: CASSYNRGHTEAFF
V gene: TRBV4-1; CDR3 protein: CASSQVGGGLTEAFF
V gene: TRBV6-1; CDR3 protein: CASSVEASRPGGEQYF
V gene: TRBV9; CDR3 protein: CASSVEVRLASTDTQYF
V gene: TRBV19; CDR3 protein: CASTRGGGGAYNEQFF
V gene: TRBV20-1; CDR3 protein: CSARGGAGVYEQFF
V gene: TRBV20-1; CDR3 protein: CSARGAGLSPGEQYF
V gene: TRBV11-1; CDR3 protein: CASSLGQDYGYTF
V gene: TRBV20-1; CDR3 protein: CSARDNRRGFQETQYF